These T cell receptor beta chains were read from a single sample in a study of OX40 agonist ivuxolimab in advanced cancers. Sequencing used immunoSEQ multiplex PCR; TCRdb keeps in-frame clones, though not all of them. The sample holds about 73,000 clones; more than 85% are singletons and the top ten take over 7.5%. Source: CD4+ or CD8+ T cells sorted from blood, taken in a trial of the OX40 agonist ivuxolimab. The receptor set was obtained from an adult with an advanced solid tumor such as melanoma, head and neck, liver or kidney cancer. Both conserved end residues are part of each CDR3. Fields, in order: V gene, clone size, J gene, D gene, CDR3 DNA, CDR3 protein. The D gene is left open where the match is weak. Part of the rows lack a size; the others show once, few, many or a class for expanded clones.

v_call: TRBV7-9; clone_size: -; j_call: TRBJ2-3; d_call: -; cdr3_nt: TGTGCCAGCAGCCCCCCCGGGCTTAGCACAGATACGCAGTATTTT; cdr3_aa: CASSPPGLSTDTQYF
v_call: TRBV4-3; clone_size: -; j_call: TRBJ2-7; d_call: TRBD2; cdr3_nt: TGCGCCAGCAGCCAGACCAGGGCGGGGGCCTACGAGCAGTACTTC; cdr3_aa: CASSQTRAGAYEQYF
v_call: TRBV15; clone_size: -; j_call: TRBJ1-4; d_call: -; cdr3_nt: TGTGCCACCACCAACCGCAGGGCGGCTAATGAAAAACTGTTTTTT; cdr3_aa: CATTNRRAANEKLFF
v_call: TRBV19; clone_size: -; j_call: TRBJ2-7; d_call: -; cdr3_nt: TGTGCCAGCCAGGACAACTCCTACGAGCAGTACTTC; cdr3_aa: CASQDNSYEQYF
v_call: TRBV11-2; clone_size: -; j_call: TRBJ1-2; d_call: TRBD1; cdr3_nt: TGTGCCAGCAGCACACCGGGACAGGGACTTTATGGCTACACCTTC; cdr3_aa: CASSTPGQGLYGYTF
v_call: TRBV10-1; clone_size: -; j_call: TRBJ2-5; d_call: TRBD1; cdr3_nt: TGCGCCAGCAGATTCCAGGGGGTTGGAGAGACCCAGTACTTC; cdr3_aa: CASRFQGVGETQYF
v_call: TRBV4-3; clone_size: -; j_call: TRBJ2-5; d_call: -; cdr3_nt: TGCGCCAGCAGCCAAGATAGGGGCCCAGAGACCCAGTACTTC; cdr3_aa: CASSQDRGPETQYF
v_call: TRBV7-8; clone_size: once; j_call: TRBJ2-6; d_call: -; cdr3_nt: TGTGCCCGCGGAAGTGGGGCCAACGTCCTGACTTTC; cdr3_aa: CARGSGANVLTF
v_call: TRBV13; clone_size: -; j_call: TRBJ2-3; d_call: TRBD2; cdr3_nt: TGTGCCAGCAGCTCAACAGAATTAGCGGGGGACTCAAGCACAGATACGCAGTATTTT; cdr3_aa: CASSSTELAGDSSTDTQYF
v_call: TRBV27; clone_size: -; j_call: TRBJ1-1; d_call: -; cdr3_nt: TGTGCCAGCAGTTTAACTACGGGGGGGAACACTGAAGCTTTCTTT; cdr3_aa: CASSLTTGGNTEAFF
v_call: TRBV19; clone_size: -; j_call: TRBJ1-1; d_call: -; cdr3_nt: TGTGCCAGTACCCCCGTGACGAGCGTTGAAGCTTTCTTT; cdr3_aa: CASTPVTSVEAFF
v_call: TRBV9; clone_size: -; j_call: TRBJ2-3; d_call: -; cdr3_nt: TGTGCCAGTCAATTGGGGGATACGCAGTATTTT; cdr3_aa: CASQLGDTQYF
v_call: TRBV6-1; clone_size: -; j_call: TRBJ1-5; d_call: -; cdr3_nt: TGTGCCAGCAGTGAGTTGAGGGGCGCGGGGAGCAATCAGCCCCAGCATTTT; cdr3_aa: CASSELRGAGSNQPQHF
v_call: TRBV6-1; clone_size: once; j_call: TRBJ2-7; d_call: -; cdr3_nt: TGTGCCAGCAGTGAAGGTAACAGAGCGTACGAGCAGTACTTC; cdr3_aa: CASSEGNRAYEQYF
v_call: TRBV28; clone_size: -; j_call: TRBJ2-7; d_call: -; cdr3_nt: TGTGCCAGCAGTTTAGGGAGGTGGGGCTACGAGCAGTACTTC; cdr3_aa: CASSLGRWGYEQYF
v_call: TRBV27; clone_size: -; j_call: TRBJ2-7; d_call: TRBD2; cdr3_nt: TGTGCCAGCAGTTTCGCTCCAGCGGGGGGCCCCTACGAGCAGTACTTC; cdr3_aa: CASSFAPAGGPYEQYF
v_call: TRBV7-7; clone_size: -; j_call: TRBJ2-2; d_call: -; cdr3_nt: TGTGCTAGCAGCTTAGCAGGGAACACCGGGGAGCTGTTTTTT; cdr3_aa: CASSLAGNTGELFF
v_call: TRBV7-7; clone_size: once; j_call: TRBJ2-1; d_call: TRBD2; cdr3_nt: TGTGCCAGCAGCCCGGGGGCGGGGGGGGACGAGCAGTTCTTC; cdr3_aa: CASSPGAGGDEQFF
v_call: TRBV4-1; clone_size: -; j_call: TRBJ2-5; d_call: -; cdr3_nt: TGCGCCAGCAGCCAAGAGGGGCTGGAAGAGACCCAGTACTTC; cdr3_aa: CASSQEGLEETQYF
v_call: TRBV5-1; clone_size: -; j_call: TRBJ2-7; d_call: -; cdr3_nt: TGCGCCAGCAGCTTGAGTCCATACACCTACGAGCAGTACTTC; cdr3_aa: CASSLSPYTYEQYF
v_call: TRBV11-3; clone_size: -; j_call: TRBJ1-1; d_call: -; cdr3_nt: TGTGCCAGCAGCTCTACCCGCGGGGGCGGAATGAACACTGAAGCTTTCTTT; cdr3_aa: CASSSTRGGGMNTEAFF
v_call: TRBV21-1; clone_size: -; j_call: TRBJ2-7; d_call: -; cdr3_nt: TGTGCCAGCAGCTCGAGGGGGCCAGGCTACGAGCAGTACTTC; cdr3_aa: CASSSRGPGYEQYF
v_call: TRBV4-1; clone_size: -; j_call: TRBJ2-3; d_call: TRBD1; cdr3_nt: TGCGCCAGCAGCCAAGGGACAGGGGGTATCACAGATACGCAGTATTTT; cdr3_aa: CASSQGTGGITDTQYF
v_call: TRBV9; clone_size: -; j_call: TRBJ1-1; d_call: -; cdr3_nt: TGTGCCAGCAGCGTAACCAGGGGTACTGAAGCTTTCTTT; cdr3_aa: CASSVTRGTEAFF
v_call: TRBV9; clone_size: -; j_call: TRBJ2-1; d_call: TRBD2; cdr3_nt: TGTGCCAGCAGCACTCTAGCGGCCTTAAATGAGCAGTTCTTC; cdr3_aa: CASSTLAALNEQFF
v_call: TRBV27; clone_size: -; j_call: TRBJ2-2; d_call: TRBD1; cdr3_nt: TGTGCCAGCAGTTTGCTTACAGGGGGCGTCGACACCGGGGAGCTGTTTTTT; cdr3_aa: CASSLLTGGVDTGELFF
v_call: TRBV6-1; clone_size: -; j_call: TRBJ1-1; d_call: -; cdr3_nt: TGTGCCAGCAGTGAATTGGCGGGCAGGGTCACTGAAGCTTTCTTT; cdr3_aa: CASSELAGRVTEAFF
v_call: TRBV29-1; clone_size: -; j_call: TRBJ1-1; d_call: -; cdr3_nt: TGCAGCGTAGGGGACTTGACTGAAGCTTTCTTT; cdr3_aa: CSVGDLTEAFF
v_call: TRBV27; clone_size: -; j_call: TRBJ2-7; d_call: -; cdr3_nt: TGTGCCAGCAGTTTAGGAGGGTCCTACGAGCAGTACTTC; cdr3_aa: CASSLGGSYEQYF
v_call: TRBV27; clone_size: once; j_call: TRBJ2-7; d_call: -; cdr3_nt: TGTGCCAGCAGGAGGACGTCCTCCTACGAGCAGTACTTC; cdr3_aa: CASRRTSSYEQYF
v_call: TRBV7-9; clone_size: -; j_call: TRBJ2-7; d_call: -; cdr3_nt: TGTGCCAGCAGCTTTGGGACCTACGAGCAGTACTTC; cdr3_aa: CASSFGTYEQYF
v_call: TRBV7-9; clone_size: -; j_call: TRBJ2-7; d_call: -; cdr3_nt: TGTGCCAGCAGCGTGGGGGACTTAAGGACCTACGAGCAGTACTTC; cdr3_aa: CASSVGDLRTYEQYF
v_call: TRBV9; clone_size: -; j_call: TRBJ1-3; d_call: -; cdr3_nt: TGTGCCAGCAGCGTAGACGACGGTGTTGGAAACACCATATATTTT; cdr3_aa: CASSVDDGVGNTIYF
v_call: TRBV9; clone_size: -; j_call: TRBJ2-3; d_call: -; cdr3_nt: TGTGCCAGCAGCTTGTCGAGTGATACGCAGTATTTT; cdr3_aa: CASSLSSDTQYF
v_call: TRBV7-9; clone_size: once; j_call: TRBJ2-7; d_call: -; cdr3_nt: TGTGCCAGCAGCTTGGGGGCTACCTACGAGCAGTACTTC; cdr3_aa: CASSLGATYEQYF
v_call: TRBV2; clone_size: -; j_call: TRBJ1-1; d_call: -; cdr3_nt: TGTGCCAGCATAGGATCAGGGAGGGAGGACACTGAAGCTTTCTTT; cdr3_aa: CASIGSGREDTEAFF
v_call: TRBV6-5; clone_size: -; j_call: TRBJ1-1; d_call: -; cdr3_nt: TGTGCCAGCAGTGACCTACAGGGTACTGAAGCTTTCTTT; cdr3_aa: CASSDLQGTEAFF
v_call: TRBV29-1; clone_size: -; j_call: TRBJ2-2; d_call: TRBD1; cdr3_nt: TGCAGCGTTGAAGTCTTGGGACAGAGAAAGACCGGGGAGCTGTTTTTT; cdr3_aa: CSVEVLGQRKTGELFF
v_call: TRBV14; clone_size: -; j_call: TRBJ2-1; d_call: -; cdr3_nt: TGTGCCAGCAGCCAAACTTACAACGCAAATGAGCAGTTCTTC; cdr3_aa: CASSQTYNANEQFF
v_call: TRBV10-1; clone_size: -; j_call: TRBJ1-1; d_call: TRBD1; cdr3_nt: TGCGCCAGCAGTGAGTCGGTGGGGACAGCGAGGGACACTGAAGCTTTCTTT; cdr3_aa: CASSESVGTARDTEAFF
v_call: TRBV9; clone_size: -; j_call: TRBJ2-3; d_call: -; cdr3_nt: TGTGCCAGCAGCGTACTGCCGGCCCCAGGACCGGCAGATACGCAGTATTTT; cdr3_aa: CASSVLPAPGPADTQYF
v_call: TRBV5-1; clone_size: -; j_call: TRBJ1-1; d_call: -; cdr3_nt: TGCGCCAGCAGCTCGGGACACTCGGCGGCTTTCTTT; cdr3_aa: CASSSGHSAAFF
v_call: TRBV5-1; clone_size: -; j_call: TRBJ1-2; d_call: TRBD1; cdr3_nt: TGCGCCAGCAGCGGATCACAGGGGGACGGGGACTATGGCTACACCTTC; cdr3_aa: CASSGSQGDGDYGYTF
v_call: TRBV11-2; clone_size: once; j_call: TRBJ1-2; d_call: -; cdr3_nt: TGTGCCAGCAGCCCCCCGGGTCCTGATGGCTACACCTTC; cdr3_aa: CASSPPGPDGYTF
v_call: TRBV6-5; clone_size: -; j_call: TRBJ1-2; d_call: -; cdr3_nt: TGTGCCAGCAGTTACACCGGGACGGAGTATGGCTACACCTTC; cdr3_aa: CASSYTGTEYGYTF
v_call: TRBV7-9; clone_size: -; j_call: TRBJ2-1; d_call: -; cdr3_nt: TGTGCCAGCAGCTCTAATAGCTCCTACAATGAGCAGTTCTTC; cdr3_aa: CASSSNSSYNEQFF
v_call: TRBV15; clone_size: -; j_call: TRBJ2-7; d_call: -; cdr3_nt: TGTGCCACCAGAGACGGCGGAAACTACGAGCAGTACTTC; cdr3_aa: CATRDGGNYEQYF
v_call: TRBV4-1; clone_size: -; j_call: TRBJ1-1; d_call: -; cdr3_nt: TGCGCCAGCAGCCAGGTTCCAAACACTGAAGCTTTCTTT; cdr3_aa: CASSQVPNTEAFF
v_call: TRBV6-4; clone_size: -; j_call: TRBJ2-1; d_call: -; cdr3_nt: TGTGCCAGCAGTGACATAGGGACGGACAATGAGCAGTTCTTC; cdr3_aa: CASSDIGTDNEQFF
v_call: TRBV19; clone_size: -; j_call: TRBJ1-1; d_call: -; cdr3_nt: TGTGCCAGTAGTATGGGAGAGGGGTTGAACACTGAAGCTTTCTTT; cdr3_aa: CASSMGEGLNTEAFF
v_call: TRBV27; clone_size: -; j_call: TRBJ2-3; d_call: -; cdr3_nt: TGTGCCAGCAGCCCGCCGGCCGCGCCCACAGATACGCAGTATTTT; cdr3_aa: CASSPPAAPTDTQYF
v_call: TRBV12-5; clone_size: -; j_call: TRBJ2-7; d_call: TRBD1; cdr3_nt: TGTGCTAGTGGTCTAGGGGGCCAGTACGAGCAGTACTTC; cdr3_aa: CASGLGGQYEQYF
v_call: TRBV7-6; clone_size: -; j_call: TRBJ1-2; d_call: TRBD1; cdr3_nt: TGTGCCAGCAGCCCACTCCGGACAGGGGGCGTCTATGGCTACACCTTC; cdr3_aa: CASSPLRTGGVYGYTF
v_call: TRBV25-1; clone_size: -; j_call: TRBJ2-3; d_call: TRBD2; cdr3_nt: TGTGCCAGCAGTGAGGGACTAGCGGGGTCCGATTGGGATACGCAGTATTTT; cdr3_aa: CASSEGLAGSDWDTQYF